This passage covers 17 T cell receptor beta chains from one sample sequenced in a study of CD8+CD57+ T cells in acquired aplastic anemia. It was genomic DNA that served as the template for profiling TCR beta VDJ and CDR3. Via MiXCR, TCRdb re-called the reads, giving one row per CDR3 protein. The table includes fewer than 250,000 distinct CDR3 sequences, around 59% detected once. Sequencing used sorted CD4+, CD8+, or CD8+CD57+ T cells (not recorded which) from PBMCs. Source of these receptors: a human donor in good health, serving as a control.

This clonotype came up many times. This rearrangement joins TRBV25-1 to TRBJ1-1; D ambiguous. The length of the CDR3 is 11 residues. The germline gives CDR1 MGHDK, CDR2 SYGVNS. V lost 8 bases to trimming and J lost 2 bases, with 6 bases between them. DNA of the CDR3: TGTGCCAGCTCGATCAACACTGAAGCTTTCTTT. Its translation is CASSINTEAFF. Complete variable domain (other parts from reference TRBV25-1 and TRBJ1-1): EADIYQTPRYLVIGTGKKITLECSQTMGHDKMYWYQQDPGMELHLIHYSYGVNSTEKGDLSSESTVSRIRTEHFPLTLESARPSHTSQYLCASSINTEAFFGQGTRLTVV.

This clonotype was seen repeatedly, ten times or more. A read error may account for a junction end that differs from germline. The chain couples TRBV6-1 to TRBJ2-7; 8 bases are shared with TRBD1. CDR1 and CDR2 from the germline V gene are MNHNS and SASEGT. The CDR3 is 16 residues long. Here the CDR3 reads CASSEQGAKGSYKQYF. Written as DNA, the CDR3 is TGTGCCAGCAGTGAACAGGGGGCGAAAGGCTCCTACAAGCAGTACTTC.

This clonotype was seen many times. The V gene is TRBV5-6, the J gene TRBJ1-3; D perhaps matches TRBD1 (6 bases). The V gene's germline CDR1 is SGHDT and CDR2 YYEEEE. Between the trimmed V and J ends, which lost 0 bases and 0 bases, there was a span of 16 bases. The CDR3 contains 18 residues. In nucleotides, the CDR3 is TGTGCCAGCAGCTTGGGGCCGACAGGCTCTTTCTCTGGAAACACCATATATTTT. It is translated as CASSLGPTGSFSGNTIYF.

This clonotype was seen at least ten times. The gene calls are TRBV4-3 and TRBJ2-1, with D perhaps matching TRBD1 (5 bases). This CDR3 is built from 15 residues. Trimming stripped 3 bases from V and 1 base from J, with 10 bases between. The germline V gene encodes CDR1 LGHNA and CDR2 YSLEER. Written as DNA, the CDR3 is TGCGCCAGCAGCCAGCAGGGATATTCCTACAATGAGCAGTTCTTC. It is translated as CASSQQGYSYNEQFF.

This chain joins TRBV25-1 and TRBJ1-1, with 8 bases that match TRBD1. There are 14 residues in the CDR3. Germline CDR1 is MGHDK and CDR2 is SYGVNS. V gave up 5 bases and J gave up 7 bases; unmatched junction bases: 9. The CDR3 sequence: CASSFHRDRSEAFF. The CDR3 DNA follows: TGTGCCAGCAGTTTCCACCGGGACAGGAGTGAAGCTTTCTTT.

The V call is TRBV15, the J call TRBJ2-5; D gene ambiguous. This CDR3 has 15 residues. Germline V gives CDR1 LNHNV, CDR2 YYDKDF (reference sequence). Trimming removed 8 bases at V and 2 bases at J, with 18 bases between. CDR3 region: CATRIGYELQETQYF. The CDR3 DNA reads TGTGCCACCCGTATAGGATATGAGTTACAAGAGACCCAGTACTTC.

Note on this clonotype: The conserved phenylalanine or tryptophan normally closing the CDR3 is absent here, so this likely arose from a read error. The gene calls are TRBV7-2 and TRBJ1-6; no clear D gene. The CDR3 totals 16 residues. Germline CDR1 reads SGHTA; CDR2 reads FQGNSA. Deletions cut 2 bases from V and 8 bases from J, with 16 bases between. In DNA form, the CDR3 reads TGTGCCAGCAGCTTAAAGGAGGGCTCGTATGATTCACCCCTCCACCTT. Translation gives CASSLKEGSYDSPLHL.

V is TRBV7-9 and J is TRBJ2-3, with TRBD2 matching 12 bases. Germline V lookup: CDR1 SEHNR, CDR2 FQNEAQ (reference sequence). The CDR3 loop spans 16 amino acids. Trimming removed 3 bases from V and 4 bases from J; junction bases left unmatched: 5. The CDR3 DNA reads TGTGCCAGCAGCTTCAGACTAGCGGGGGAGGCAGATACGCAGTATTTT. It yields the protein CASSFRLAGEADTQYF.

Turning to this clonotype: An end of the junction does not agree with germline; a read error may underlie this. The chain joins TRBV10-2 to TRBJ2-1; 12 bases are a match to TRBD1. This CDR3 is built from 15 residues. In germline, CDR1 is WSHSY, CDR2 SAAADI. In DNA, the CDR3 is TGTGCCAGCAGCGTAGGGGACAGGGGGCAGAGTGAGCAGTTCTTC. Amino acids: CASSVGDRGQSEQFF.

V is TRBV25-1 and J is TRBJ1-1, with D unresolved. From germline, CDR1 is MGHDK and CDR2 SYGVNS. Trimming cost V 6 bases and J 0 bases, with 20 bases left between them. The CDR3 is 17 amino acids. In nucleotides, the CDR3 is TGTGCCAGCAGCGGAACCCCCGGACGGAGCATGAACACTGAAGCTTTCTTT. Translated, it gives CASSGTPGRSMNTEAFF.

As concerns this clonotype: Relative to the germline gene, one junction end is altered; a read error may explain this. The genes are TRBV7-6 and TRBJ2-5, with 7 bases aligning to TRBD1. CDR1 SGHVS and CDR2 FNYEAQ come from the germline V gene. The CDR3 has 14 residues. The CDR3 DNA reads TGCGCCAGCAGCCAAGGATCAGGGGGAGAGACCCAGTACTTC. The encoded protein is CASSQGSGGETQYF.

The sample holds many counts of this clonotype. This chain uses TRBV6-5 with TRBJ1-2; 7 positions agree with TRBD1. The CDR3 runs to 15 residues. With V trimmed by 6 bases and J by 1 base, 8 bases remained unmatched. CDR1 is MNHEY, CDR2 SVGAGI, per germline. CDR3 in DNA: TGTGCCAGCAGAGCCGGGACAGAGAATAACTATGGCTACACCTTC. This gives the protein CASRAGTENNYGYTF.

This clonotype turned up a few times. This chain links TRBV10-3 with TRBJ2-7; 10 bases line up with TRBD1. From germline, CDR1 is ENHRY and CDR2 SYGVKD. V was pared by 6 bases and J by 2 bases, with 7 bases of the junction left unmatched. CDR3 length equals 15 residues. DNA for the CDR3: TGTGCCATCAGCGTAGACAGGGGGCTAGCCTACGAGCAGTACTTC. It is translated as CAISVDRGLAYEQYF.

This clonotype was seen ten or more times. This chain uses TRBV12-3 or TRBV12-4 with TRBJ1-3; D is unclear. Trimming stripped 8 bases from V and 0 bases from J, with 14 bases between. The CDR3 runs 15 residues. The CDR3 coding sequence is TGTGCCAGCCGACCACGCGGGAGCTCTGGAAACACCATATATTTT. Translating it yields CASRPRGSSGNTIYF.

The rearrangement joins TRBV7-8 to TRBJ1-5; 8 bases are shared with TRBD1. The CDR3 spans 17 residues. The ends lost 1 base at V and 4 bases at J; junction bases unmatched: 9. Germline values: CDR1 SGHVS, CDR2 FQNEAQ. For the CDR3, the DNA is TGTGCCAGCAGCTTAGGGGGGCAGGGGGCTACAAATCAGCCCCAGCATTTT. Translating it yields CASSLGGQGATNQPQHF.

This clonotype was recorded many times. For the CDR3, the DNA is TGTGCCAGCAGCTTACCTTCGGCAGGGCTCCAAGAGACCCAGTACTTC. Amino acid sequence: CASSLPSAGLQETQYF. The chain joins TRBV7-9 to TRBJ2-5; the D gene is possibly TRBD1 (5 bases). Germline CDR1 SEHNR, CDR2 FQNEAQ (reference sequence). There are 16 residues in the CDR3. Trimming pared 2 bases from V and 1 base from J, leaving 14 bases between. Based on the CDR3 plus reference TRBV7-9 and TRBJ2-5, the full variable domain is DTGVSQNPRHKITKRGQNVTFRCDPISEHNRLYWYRQTLGQGPEFLTYFQNEAQLEKSRLLSDRFSAERPKGSFSTLEIQRTEQGDSAMYLCASSLPSAGLQETQYFGPGTRLLVL.

V gene TRBV2 combines with J gene TRBJ1-1, with TRBD1 matching over 8 bases. CDR1 and CDR2 (germline): SNHLY, FYNNEI. The V and J ends lost 7 bases and 4 bases, in that order; junction bases with no gene match: 5. The CDR3 totals 13 residues. CDR3 protein: CASTSTGATEAFF. In DNA, the CDR3 is TGTGCCAGCACCTCGACAGGGGCCACTGAAGCTTTCTTT.